The TCR beta chain under discussion was sequenced for a study of graft-versus-host responses after intestinal transplantation. Study background: Recipients obtained multivisceral, liver-intestinal, or isolated intestinal transplants. Induction using anti-thymocyte globulin, followed by tacrolimus and steroids for approximately 3 years, was given to all recipients.

About this clone itself: The antigen remains unidentified.

The protocol was immunoSEQ multiplex PCR, while the TCRdb copy is restricted to in-frame clones and leaves out a portion. The sample has about 120,000 clones, 75% to 95% seen once. Overall study findings and caveats: Where graft-donor T cell macrochimerism was present, patients had high graft-versus-host to host-versus-graft clonal ratios in allografts. Some GvH clones were seen earlier in gut or blood, suggesting intestinal origin.

The CDR3 is 14 residues long. V was trimmed by 0 bases and J by 5 bases, leaving 12 bases between them. CDR1 is SGHDT and CDR2 is YYEEEE in the germline V gene. Sequencing was performed on unstimulated CD4+ T cells sorted from spleen or lymph node cells, taken before intestinal transplant. The sequence derives from a human donor who received an intestinal transplant. The chain employs TRBV5-6 and TRBJ2-7; perhaps TRBD1 as D (5 bases). The chain's CDR3 is CASSLVGPEDEQYF. In DNA, the CDR3 is TGTGCCAGCAGCTTGGTGGGGCCCGAGGACGAGCAGTACTTC. Full variable domain (rest looked up from reference TRBV5-6 and TRBJ2-7): DAGVTQSPTHLIKTRGQQVTLRCSPKSGHDTVSWYQQALGQGPQFIFQYYEEEERQRGNFPDRFSGHQFPNYSSELNVNALLLGDSALYLCASSLVGPEDEQYFGPGTRLTVT.